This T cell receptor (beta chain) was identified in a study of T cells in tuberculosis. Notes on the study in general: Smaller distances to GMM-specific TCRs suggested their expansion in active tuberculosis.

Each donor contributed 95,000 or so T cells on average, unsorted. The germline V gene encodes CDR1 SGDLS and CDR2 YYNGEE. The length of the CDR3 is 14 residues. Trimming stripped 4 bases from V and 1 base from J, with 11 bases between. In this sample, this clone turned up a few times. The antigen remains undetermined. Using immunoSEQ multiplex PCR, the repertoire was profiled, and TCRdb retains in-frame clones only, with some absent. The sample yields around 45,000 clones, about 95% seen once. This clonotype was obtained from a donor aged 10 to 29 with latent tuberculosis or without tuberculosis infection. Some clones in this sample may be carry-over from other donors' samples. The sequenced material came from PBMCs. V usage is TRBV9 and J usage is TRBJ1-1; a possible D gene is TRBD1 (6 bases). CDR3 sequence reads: CASSTWTANTEAFF. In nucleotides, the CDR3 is TGTGCCAGCAGCACCTGGACAGCGAACACTGAAGCTTTCTTT. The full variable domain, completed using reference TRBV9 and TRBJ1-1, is DSGVTQTPKHLITATGQRVTLRCSPRSGDLSVYWYQQSLDQGLQFLIQYYNGEERAKGNILERFSAQQFPDLHSELNLSSLELGDSALYFCASSTWTANTEAFFGQGTRLTVV.